A single sample gave rise to the 5 T cell receptor beta chains below, sequenced in a study of early T cells in non-severe SARS-CoV-2 infection. Each CDR3 protein gets one entry after TCRdb re-called the 5' RACE reads with MiXCR. This repertoire shows 30,000 to 45,000 distinct CDR3 sequences, 9% to 10% found once; its top ten account for 10% to 15%. The sequenced material came from whole blood. The receptors originated from an adult who was a healthcare worker with PCR-confirmed SARS-CoV-2 infection or an uninfected control (not recorded which).

In this sample, this clonotype turned up a few times. This sequence joins TRBV10-3 and TRBJ2-3, with unresolved D. Germline lookup yields CDR1 ENHRY and CDR2 SYGVKD. This CDR3 region has 13 residues. With 4 bases removed from V and 3 bases from J, the gap between germline ends came to 8 bases. CDR3 DNA sequence: TGTGCCATCAGTGCCCAGGTAACAGATACGCAGTATTTT. This sequence encodes CAISAQVTDTQYF.

This chain connects TRBV30 to TRBJ2-3, with no clear D. V was cut by 0 bases and J by 2 bases, with 12 bases left in between. This CDR3 has 15 amino acids. The germline gives CDR1 GTSNPN, CDR2 SVGIG (reference sequence). The CDR3 loop is CAWSVFIRDTDTQYF. As DNA, the CDR3 is TGTGCCTGGAGTGTATTCATCCGCGACACAGATACGCAGTATTTT.

This clonotype was seen a handful of times. The chain couples TRBV24-1 to TRBJ2-3; TRBD1 matches 7 bases. The CDR3 spans 16 residues. V was pared by 5 bases and J by 3 bases, with 10 bases of the junction left unmatched. Germline V lookup: CDR1 KGHDR, CDR2 SFDVKD. CDR3 bases: TGTGCCACCAGTGTCAACAGGGGAAAGGGGACAGATACGCAGTATTTT. Translated, it gives CATSVNRGKGTDTQYF.

This clonotype was seen at least ten times. This chain connects TRBV10-3 to TRBJ2-5, with D perhaps matching TRBD1 (5 bases). Trimming took off 6 bases at V and 5 bases at J, with 22 bases between the two ends. The germline V gene has CDR1 ENHRY and CDR2 SYGVKD. The CDR3 has 16 residues. The CDR3 coding sequence is TGTGCCATCAGCAGGGCCCAGGTAGGGGCGATGGAGACCCAGTACTTC. The encoded protein is CAISRAQVGAMETQYF.

In this sample, this clonotype turned up a few times. The rearrangement uses TRBV28 and TRBJ2-7; the D gene is possibly TRBD1 (6 bases). The ends were cut back, 8 bases at V and 5 bases at J, with 25 bases in the middle. Per germline, CDR1 MDHEN and CDR2 SYDVKM. The CDR3 is 16 residues long. The CDR3 coding sequence is TGTGCCAGCCACCCTCTGGGGGCAGGGGCTTCGGACGAGCAGTACTTC. This gives the protein CASHPLGAGASDEQYF.